Reported below is one T cell receptor beta chain. This record comes from a study of cytomegalovirus exposure and HLA in healthy donors. About the research overall: Assignment to the Caucasian-associated ancestry cluster applied to more than 75% of the roughly 400 genotyped donors.

PCR used 60 Vbeta primers and 13 Jbeta primers. Profiling relied on immunoSEQ multiplex PCR, and the TCRdb table lists in-frame clones only, not all of them. The table shows around 150,000 clones, with about four fifths occurring only once. Donors consisted of healthy bone marrow donors. With V trimmed by 3 bases and J by 6 bases, 7 bases remained unmatched. The CDR3 consists of 16 residues. Germline loops: CDR1 MDHEN, CDR2 SYDVKM. This clonotype originated in a man aged 50 to 59 in good health and CMV-seropositive. V usage is TRBV28 and J usage is TRBJ2-3; 12 positions agree with TRBD2. Sequenced: PBMCs. Written as DNA, the CDR3 is TGTGCCAGCAGTTTGGCAGGGACTAGCGGGTTCGATACGCAGTATTTT. Translated: CASSLAGTSGFDTQYF.